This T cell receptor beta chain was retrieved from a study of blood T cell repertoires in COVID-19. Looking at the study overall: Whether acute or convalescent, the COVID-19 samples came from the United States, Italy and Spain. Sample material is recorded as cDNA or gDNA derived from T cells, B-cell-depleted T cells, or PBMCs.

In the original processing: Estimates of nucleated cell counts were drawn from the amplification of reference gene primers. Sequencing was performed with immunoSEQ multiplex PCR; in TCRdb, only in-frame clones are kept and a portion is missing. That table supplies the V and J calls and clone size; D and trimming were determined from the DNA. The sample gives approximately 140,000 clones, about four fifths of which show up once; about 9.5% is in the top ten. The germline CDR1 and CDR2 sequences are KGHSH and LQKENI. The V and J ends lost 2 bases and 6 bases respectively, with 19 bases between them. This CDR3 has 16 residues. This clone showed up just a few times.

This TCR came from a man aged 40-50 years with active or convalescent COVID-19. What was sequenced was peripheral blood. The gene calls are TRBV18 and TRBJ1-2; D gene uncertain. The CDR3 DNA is TGTGCCAGCTCACCATTTCGATTAGGAACAGATCATGGCTACACCTTC. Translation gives CASSPFRLGTDHGYTF. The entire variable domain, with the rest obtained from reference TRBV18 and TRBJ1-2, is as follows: NAGVMQNPRHLVRRRGQEARLRCSPMKGHSHVYWYRQLPEEGLKFMVYLQKENIIDESGMPKERFSAEFPKEGPSILRIQQVVRGDSAAYFCASSPFRLGTDHGYTFGSGTRLTVV.